This is a list of T cell receptor beta chains from one sample in a study of T cells in Graves' hyperthyroidism and ophthalmopathy. Each CDR3 protein is one row after TCRdb ran MiXCR on the multiplex PCR reads. The table includes approximately 570,000 distinct CDR3 sequences, nearly 20% detected once. Sequenced material: blood. The receptors derive from a man aged 35 to 55 with Graves' ophthalmopathy. The CDR3 runs from the conserved cysteine through the conserved F or W. The D gene is left open where the match is weak. Clone size is stated in some rows and not others, as once, few, many or a class when expanded.

J gene | clone size | V gene | D gene | CDR3 DNA | CDR3 protein
TRBJ1-1 | many | TRBV30 | . | TGTGCCTGGAGTGTACTAGGGGGACCGACTGAAGCTTTCTTT | CAWSVLGGPTEAFF
TRBJ2-7 | . | TRBV20-1 | . | TGCAGTGCCGACAGAACTTACGAGCAGTACTTC | CSADRTYEQYF
TRBJ2-5 | many | TRBV2 | TRBD2 | TGTGCCAGCATTCGACTAGCTAGCGGGAGAGGAGAGACCCAGTACTTC | CASIRLASGRGETQYF
TRBJ1-3 | few | TRBV20-1 | TRBD1 | TGCAGTGTACAGGGGGACTCTGGAAACACCATATATTTT | CSVQGDSGNTIYF
TRBJ2-1 | . | TRBV30 | TRBD2 | TGTGCCTGGAGTGTACTAGCGGGAAATGAGCAGTTCTTC | CAWSVLAGNEQFF
TRBJ1-1 | few | TRBV12-3/TRBV12-4 | TRBD1 | TGTGCCAGCAGTACGTCCGGGACAGGGGGCACTGAAGCTTTCTTT | CASSTSGTGGTEAFF
TRBJ2-3 | . | TRBV20-1 | . | TGCAGTGCTAGAGATCTCGTCCGCGGAAGCACAGATACGCAGTATTTT | CSARDLVRGSTDTQYF
TRBJ1-1 | . | TRBV9 | TRBD1 | TGTGCCAGCAGCGTAGATCCCCCCCAGGGGGCGAGGGCTGAAGCTTTCTTT | CASSVDPPQGARAEAFF
TRBJ2-7 | many | TRBV28 | TRBD1 | TGTGCCAGCAGTCCCCCGGGACAGGGAACCTACGAGCAGTACTTC | CASSPPGQGTYEQYF
TRBJ1-5 | . | TRBV6-1 | . | TGTGCCAGCAGTGAACTGACAAATCAGCCCCAGCATTTT | CASSELTNQPQHF
TRBJ2-2 | many | TRBV5-1 | TRBD2 | TGCGCCAGCAGCGCATCAGGGAGGGCCGGGGAGCTGTTTTTT | CASSASGRAGELFF
TRBJ1-1 | many | TRBV11-1 | . | TGTGCCAGCAGTTTACTGGAGAACACTGAAGCTTTCTTT | CASSLLENTEAFF
TRBJ2-5 | few | TRBV6-2/TRBV6-3 | . | TGTGCCAGCAGTTACTCCGAGGTCAGCGAGACCCAGTACTTC | CASSYSEVSETQYF
TRBJ1-6 | . | TRBV10-3 | TRBD1 | TGTGCCATCAGTGCCCGGACCGGGACAGGTACTTCACCCCTCCACTTT | CAISARTGTGTSPLHF
TRBJ1-5 | . | TRBV12-3/TRBV12-4 | . | TGTGCCAGCAGGCCCTCGGATCAGCCCCAGCATTTT | CASRPSDQPQHF
TRBJ2-5 | few | TRBV13 | . | TGTGCCAGCAGCAGGCGGCCCCCCGAGACCCAGTACTTC | CASSRRPPETQYF
TRBJ2-7 | . | TRBV4-2 | TRBD1 | TGTGCCAGCAGCCCCATTATGGGACAGGGCCATTCCTACGAGCAGTACTTC | CASSPIMGQGHSYEQYF
TRBJ1-5 | many | TRBV2 | . | TGTGCCAGCAGTAGGGACACCCTCTCGGATCAGCCCCAGCATTTT | CASSRDTLSDQPQHF